This TCR beta chain came from a study of blood T cells in healthy people across ages. In the case of this clonotype: Its antigen is as yet unknown.

The study, taken as a whole, reports: Long-lived donors exceeded aged donors in naive CD4+ cells and diversity.

Germline lookup yields CDR1 SGHRS and CDR2 YFSETQ. There are 12 residues in the CDR3. V was trimmed by 4 bases and J by 12 bases, leaving 14 bases between them. Primers used in a second PCR of roughly 7 to 12 cycles were a sample-barcoded 5' primer and a J-beta primer mix. Sequencing yielded, for each sample, at least 3 million paired-end reads carrying CDR3. TCRdb re-called the 5' RACE reads through MiXCR, storing one row per CDR3 protein. This sample yields more than 1.4 million distinct CDR3 sequences, of which roughly 40% are seen a single time; roughly 7.9% belongs to the top ten. Sequenced sample: blood. This chain joins TRBV5-1 and TRBJ2-1; D is possibly TRBD2 (5 bases). This clonotype was obtained from a woman younger than 30 in good health. CDR3: CASSPVGDGQFF. CDR3 DNA sequence: TGCGCCAGCAGCCCGGTCGGGGATGGGCAGTTCTTC.